This T cell receptor beta chain was sequenced during a study of T cells in lung cancer brain metastases. Overall study context: Most of the 20 patients had smoked, with a median of 40 pack-years. Study results and limitations: Unique productive clones were significantly fewer in brain metastases: median 1540 versus 4551. Most clones were lesion-specific, with limited overlap between paired lesions (mean Morisita index approximately 0.25).

V gave up 0 bases and J gave up 7 bases; unmatched junction bases: 12. The CDR3 covers 17 residues. Germline V gives CDR1 LGHNA, CDR2 YSLEER. The repertoire was sequenced with immunoSEQ multiplex PCR; TCRdb's copy has only in-frame clones and lacks some. The sample records 5,000 or so clones, 85% to 90% being singletons. Patients with a history of multiple malignancies were excluded. This clone came up a few times. Its antigen remains unknown. The sequence derives from a woman in her 50s with non-small cell lung cancer that had spread to the brain. The chain uses TRBV4-3 and TRBJ2-1; 7 bases map to TRBD2. The sequencing input was tumor tissue from a brain metastasis. CDR3 sequence reads: CASSQDTPLAVGNEQFF. In DNA form, the CDR3 reads TGCGCCAGCAGCCAAGATACCCCCCTAGCGGTGGGGAATGAGCAGTTCTTC.